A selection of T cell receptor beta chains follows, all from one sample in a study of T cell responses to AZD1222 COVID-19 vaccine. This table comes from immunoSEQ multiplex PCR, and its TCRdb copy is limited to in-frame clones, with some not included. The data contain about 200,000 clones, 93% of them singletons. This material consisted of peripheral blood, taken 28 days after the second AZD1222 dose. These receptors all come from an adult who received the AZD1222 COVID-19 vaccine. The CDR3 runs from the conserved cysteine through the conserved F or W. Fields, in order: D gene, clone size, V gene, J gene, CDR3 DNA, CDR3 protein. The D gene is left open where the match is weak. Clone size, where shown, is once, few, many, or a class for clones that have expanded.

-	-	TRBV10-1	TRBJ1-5	TGCGCCAGCAGGAGAACAGGGAAGGTAAGTCAGCCCCAGCATTTT	CASRRTGKVSQPQHF
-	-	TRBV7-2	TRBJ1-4	TGTGCCAGCAGTCTGAGAGTCAGTCCAACTAATGAAAAACTGTTTTTT	CASSLRVSPTNEKLFF
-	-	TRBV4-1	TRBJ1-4	TGCGCCAGCAGCCAAGATAGCGGGGCAACTAATGAAAAACTGTTTTTT	CASSQDSGATNEKLFF
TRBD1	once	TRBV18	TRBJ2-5	TGTGCCAGCTCACCGGACAGGGTAATGGAGACCCAGTACTTC	CASSPDRVMETQYF
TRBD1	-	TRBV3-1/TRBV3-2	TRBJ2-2	TGTGCCAGCAGCCTCCCCGGGACAGGGTATCCCGGGGAGCTGTTTTTT	CASSLPGTGYPGELFF
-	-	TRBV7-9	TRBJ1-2	TGTGCCAGCGTACCCAGAATCTATGGCTACACCTTC	CASVPRIYGYTF
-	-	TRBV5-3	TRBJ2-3	TGTGCCACTGGGAGCACAGATACGCAGTATTTT	CATGSTDTQYF
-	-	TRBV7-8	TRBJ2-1	TGTGCCAGCAGCTTAAGTGCGGGGAGCTCCTACAATGAGCAGTTCTTC	CASSLSAGSSYNEQFF
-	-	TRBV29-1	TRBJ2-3	TGCAGCGTTGGGGGGAAATACACAGATACGCAGTATTTT	CSVGGKYTDTQYF
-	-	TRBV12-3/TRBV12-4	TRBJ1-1	TGTGCCAGCAGTTTGAAGGGACACACTGAAGCTTTCTTT	CASSLKGHTEAFF
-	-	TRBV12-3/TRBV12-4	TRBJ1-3	TGTGCCAGCAGTTACGCCCGGGAGGCCACCATATATTTT	CASSYAREATIYF
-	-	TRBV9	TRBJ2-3	TGTGCCAGCAGCGTCTCAGGGGGGGCCCCGAGGACAGATACGCAGTATTTT	CASSVSGGAPRTDTQYF
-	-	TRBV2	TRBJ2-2	TGTGCCAGCAGTTCGGACTTCCTAGACCCCGGGGAGCTGTTTTTT	CASSSDFLDPGELFF
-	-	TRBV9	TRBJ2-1	TGTGCCAGCAGCGTAGCGGCAGGGTACTCCTACAATGAGCAGTTCTTC	CASSVAAGYSYNEQFF